A selection of T cell receptor beta chains follows, all from one sample in a study of T cell responses to AZD1222 COVID-19 vaccine. Libraries were prepared by immunoSEQ multiplex PCR; TCRdb keeps only in-frame clonotypes and omits some of them. The table shows 100,000 or so clones, with roughly nine tenths occurring only once. This material consisted of peripheral blood, taken on day 0 of AZD1222 vaccination. These receptors all come from an adult in good health. The CDR3 runs from the conserved cysteine through the conserved F or W. The order of the fields is CDR3 DNA, CDR3 protein, D gene, V gene, J gene, clone size. A D gene is named only where the DNA matches it firmly. Rows give clone size only sometimes, using once, few, many, or a class for an expanded clone.

TGTGCCAGCAGCTTATCGGGGATTTCCTACAATGAGCAGTTCTTC	CASSLSGISYNEQFF	.	TRBV11-2	TRBJ2-1	.
TGCGCCAGCAGCTACAACGGGGCGGTTGAAGCTTTCTTT	CASSYNGAVEAFF	.	TRBV5-1	TRBJ1-1	once
TGTGCCAGCAGTGATCAGGGGCCCGGGGAGCTGTTTTTT	CASSDQGPGELFF	.	TRBV6-4	TRBJ2-2	.
TGTGCCAGCAGCGAGGAAGATTTTGGTGGCGATGAGCAGTTCTTC	CASSEEDFGGDEQFF	.	TRBV9	TRBJ2-1	.
TGCGCCAGCAGCACCGACTGGTACTCCTACGAGCAGTACTTC	CASSTDWYSYEQYF	.	TRBV5-1	TRBJ2-7	.
TGTGCCAGCAGCCCGGGACGGGTTAGCAATCAGCCCCAGCATTTT	CASSPGRVSNQPQHF	.	TRBV7-8	TRBJ1-5	.
TGCGCCAGCAGCCAAGCCGGGAGGCCAGACTACGAGCAGTACTTC	CASSQAGRPDYEQYF	TRBD2	TRBV4-1	TRBJ2-7	once
TGTGCCAGCAGCCGGACACTAGTAGGGCAAGAGACCCAGTACTTC	CASSRTLVGQETQYF	.	TRBV28	TRBJ2-5	.
TGCGCCAGCAGCTTGTTGAGCTCCGGGCGCGGAGCTTTCTTT	CASSLLSSGRGAFF	.	TRBV5-1	TRBJ1-1	.
TGTGCCAGCAGTGACTCCGGTGGGCTAGCGGACTACAATGAGCAGTTCTTC	CASSDSGGLADYNEQFF	TRBD2	TRBV6-4	TRBJ2-1	once
TGTGCCAGCAGCTTAATAGCAAACACTGAAGCTTTCTTT	CASSLIANTEAFF	.	TRBV7-8	TRBJ1-1	.
TGTGCCTGGAGTGTACGTGTCACAGATACGCAGTATTTT	CAWSVRVTDTQYF	.	TRBV30	TRBJ2-3	.
TGTGCCAGCAGTCCCCACCGTGGAGGCGGGACTCAGTATGAGCAGTTCTTC	CASSPHRGGGTQYEQFF	.	TRBV25-1	TRBJ2-1	.
TGTGCCAGCAGCGACTTTGGTAGGGGACGTCGAGGGTTGGCGGTTCAAGAGACCCAGTACTTC	CASSDFGRGRRGLAVQETQYF	.	TRBV21-1	TRBJ2-5	.
TGTGCCAGCAGCTCTACGGACAGGAATGAGCAGTTCTTC	CASSSTDRNEQFF	TRBD1	TRBV12-3/TRBV12-4	TRBJ2-1	.
TGTGCCAGCAGTTCGACTAGCGGGGGCCCCCTAAGTGAGCAGTACTTC	CASSSTSGGPLSEQYF	TRBD2	TRBV7-9	TRBJ2-7	.
TGTGCCAGCAGTTTAGGCGTAGGGGGAATCGGCTATGGCTACACCTTC	CASSLGVGGIGYGYTF	.	TRBV27	TRBJ1-2	.
TGTGCCAGCAGCTTGGGGTGGGTTTTGAATGAGCAGTTCTTC	CASSLGWVLNEQFF	.	TRBV5-5	TRBJ2-1	.
TGTGCCAGCAGCGGGACCCCCCTCGGAAACACCATATATTTT	CASSGTPLGNTIYF	.	TRBV2	TRBJ1-3	once
TGCGCCAGCAGCCCCCCGGCAGGGAGCTATGGCTACACCTTC	CASSPPAGSYGYTF	.	TRBV5-1	TRBJ1-2	.
TGTGCCAGCAGTCTAGGACTAGCGGGAGTTGGGGAGCAGTTCTTC	CASSLGLAGVGEQFF	TRBD2	TRBV14	TRBJ2-1	.
TGTGCCAGCAGCTTGCGGGGACATGCGAACACCGGGGAGCTGTTTTTT	CASSLRGHANTGELFF	.	TRBV5-6	TRBJ2-2	.
TGTGCCAGCAGTTCACCTGAGACAGGTACCTACGAGCAGTACTTC	CASSSPETGTYEQYF	.	TRBV28	TRBJ2-7	.
TGTGCCAGCAGCCAACGACAGGGTATTATGAACACTGAAGCTTTCTTT	CASSQRQGIMNTEAFF	TRBD1	TRBV3-1/TRBV3-2	TRBJ1-1	.